Listed here are 14 T cell receptor beta chains from one sample, sequenced in a study of blood T cell repertoires in COVID-19. Repertoires were generated with immunoSEQ multiplex PCR, while TCRdb's copy carries only in-frame clones and drops some. The sample holds about 240,000 clones; about 81% are singletons and the top ten take less than 9.5%. What was sequenced was peripheral blood. All receptors derive from a woman over 75 with COVID-19, enrolled during active disease.

This chain joins TRBV5-4 and TRBJ2-7, with D possibly being TRBD1 (6 bases). From germline, CDR1 is SGHNT and CDR2 YYREEE (reference sequence). This CDR3 is built from 12 residues. V lost 4 bases and J lost 9, with 14 bases in between. The CDR3 DNA reads as TGTGCCAGCAGCCGTGGAGAACAGGGGCAGTACTTC. Amino acids: CASSRGEQGQYF.

This chain uses TRBV10-3 with TRBJ1-6, with D maybe TRBD1 (6 bases). Germline V gene lookup returns CDR1 ENHRY and CDR2 SYGVKD. The CDR3 covers 14 residues. V was clipped by 8 bases and J by 4 bases, with 12 bases between them. CDR3 amino acids: CAISRTDYNSPLHF. The CDR3 DNA is TGTGCCATCTCGCGGACAGATTATAATTCACCCCTCCACTTT.

This chain links TRBV2 with TRBJ2-7, with D uncertain. This CDR3 has 14 residues. CDR1 is SNHLY and CDR2 is FYNNEI in the germline V gene. The ends were cut back, 7 bases at V and 4 bases at J, with 17 bases in the middle. CDR3 protein: CASKVERAVYEQYF. CDR3 coding DNA: TGTGCCAGCAAGGTAGAGCGCGCAGTGTACGAGCAGTACTTC.

This chain joins TRBV20-1 and TRBJ2-3; 7 positions agree with TRBD2. The trim removed 6 bases at V and 6 bases at J, leaving 3 bases unmatched. CDR1 DFQATT and CDR2 SNEGSKA come from the germline V gene (reference sequence). The CDR3 runs to 11 residues. The CDR3 reads CSALAADTQYF. DNA for the CDR3: TGCAGTGCCCTAGCGGCTGATACGCAGTATTTT.

The chain joins TRBV7-8 to TRBJ1-1; 8 positions match TRBD1. CDR3 length equals 14 residues. V shed 6 bases, J shed 4 bases, and the junction held 7 bases outside the gene matches. Germline-derived CDR1 and CDR2 are SGHVS and FQNEAQ. The CDR3 reads CASSRYGTGTEAFF. The CDR3 DNA sequence: TGTGCCAGCAGTCGATACGGGACAGGCACTGAAGCTTTCTTT.

This clone was counted a single time. The V gene is TRBV19, the J gene TRBJ1-2, with D perhaps matching TRBD1 (5 bases). The CDR3 spans 15 residues. Trimming pared 3 bases from V and 2 bases from J, leaving 13 bases between. Germline-derived CDR1 and CDR2 are LNHDA and SQIVND (reference sequence). CDR3 residues: CASSMAGQANYGYTF. CDR3 bases: TGTGCCAGTAGTATGGCGGGGCAGGCGAACTATGGCTACACCTTC.

The chain joins TRBV5-1 to TRBJ1-1; the match to TRBD1 covers 8 bases. The CDR3 loop spans 15 amino acids. Trimming at V came to 4 bases and at J to 1 base, leaving 6 bases not matched to a gene. The germline CDR1 and CDR2 sequences are SGHRS and YFSETQ. As DNA, the CDR3 is TGCGCCAGCAGCGTATCCGGGACAGGGAACACTGAAGCTTTCTTT. Amino acids: CASSVSGTGNTEAFF.

This clone appeared a single time. The rearrangement uses TRBV3-1 (or the pseudogene TRBV3-2) and TRBJ2-6, with D possibly matching TRBD1 (5 bases). This CDR3 region has 14 residues. V lost 6 bases and J lost 2, with 8 bases in between. Germline CDR1 is LGHDT and CDR2 is YNNKEL (reference sequence). The CDR3 reads CASRQGAGANVLTF. The CDR3 DNA reads TGTGCCAGCAGGCAGGGTGCTGGGGCCAACGTCCTGACTTTC.

The CDR3, as DNA: TGTGCCAGTAGTATGGGAGACGGACGTGGCTACACCTTC. Translation: CASSMGDGRGYTF. The J gene is TRBJ1-2, the V gene TRBV19, with D unresolved. V was pared by 3 bases and J by 7 bases, with 12 bases between. Germline V gene lookup returns CDR1 LNHDA and CDR2 SQIVND (reference sequence). This CDR3 has 13 amino acids.

The rearrangement links TRBV2 to TRBJ2-3; TRBD2 might be the D (5 bases). Trimming took 4 bases from V and 4 from J, leaving 6 bases between them. The CDR3 is 12 residues long. CDR1 SNHLY and CDR2 FYNNEI come from the germline V gene. CDR3 nucleotides: TGTGCCAGCAGTGTCGGGGCAGATACGCAGTATTTT. Encoded protein: CASSVGADTQYF.

This clone has a single count. CDR3 coding DNA: TGTGCCAGTAGTATAGGTGGAACAGAGGGTTCACCCCTCCACTTT. Amino acid sequence: CASSIGGTEGSPLHF. This chain connects TRBV19 to TRBJ1-6, with D hard to call. Trimming took off 1 base at V and 9 bases at J, with 13 bases between the two ends. CDR1 is LNHDA, CDR2 SQIVND, per germline (reference sequence). The CDR3 is made up of 15 amino acids.

The genes are TRBV7-9 and TRBJ1-6; 7 nucleotides line up with TRBD1. The CDR3 length is 14 residues. Germline V gene data show CDR1 as SEHNR and CDR2 as FQNEAQ (reference sequence). Trimming removed 3 bases from V and 10 bases from J; junction bases left unmatched: 6. DNA for the CDR3: TGTGCCAGCAGCTTGGGGACAGTCGGCTCACCCCTCCACTTT. This encodes CASSLGTVGSPLHF.

The chain is built from TRBV7-3 and TRBJ2-7; 9 bases agree with TRBD1. The CDR3 has 16 amino acids. Germline V gives CDR1 SGHTA, CDR2 FQGTGA. Losses at the gene ends were 2 bases for V and 2 bases for J; bases not matched to a gene: 7. CDR3 in DNA: TGTGCCAGCAGCTTAGGTGGGGGACAGGGAGCCTACGAGCAGTACTTC. This encodes CASSLGGGQGAYEQYF. Full variable domain (outside the CDR3, taken from reference TRBV7-3 and TRBJ2-7): GAGVSQTPSNKVTEKGKYVELRCDPISGHTALYWYRQSLGQGPEFLIYFQGTGAADDSGLPNDRFFAVRPEGSVSTLKIQRTERGDSAVYLCASSLGGGQGAYEQYFGPGTRLTVT.

The count of this clone is one. The CDR3 region has the DNA TGTGCCAGCATTCACCCCAGGGGGCTTAACTATGGCTACACCTTC. This translates into CASIHPRGLNYGYTF. The chain recombines TRBV28 with TRBJ1-2, with 8 positions matching TRBD1. The germline V gene encodes CDR1 MDHEN and CDR2 SYDVKM. The J segment lost 1 base and the V segment lost 7 bases, leaving 8 bases of the junction unmatched. This CDR3 spans 15 amino acids.